These 22 T cell receptor beta chains came from one sample sequenced in a study of CD8+ T cells in alopecia areata. The treatment denotes: oral pan-JAK inhibitor, 5-10 mg twice daily. RNA was extracted and reverse transcribed into cDNA as the sequencing template. Repertoires were generated with immunoSEQ multiplex PCR, while TCRdb's copy carries only in-frame clones and drops some. The data hold 100,000 to 150,000 clones, with under 65% observed a single time. This specimen consisted of CD4+ T cells sorted from blood, obtained at week 4, from a patient treated with tofacitinib. The receptor set was obtained from a human donor with alopecia areata.

The V gene is TRBV9, the J gene TRBJ2-5, with D maybe TRBD1 (5 bases). CDR1 and CDR2 (germline): SGDLS, YYNGEE. Trimming took off 0 bases at V and 2 bases at J, with 11 bases between the two ends. The CDR3 runs to 15 residues. The CDR3 sequence is CASSVVGQGQETQYF. For the CDR3, the DNA is TGTGCCAGCAGCGTAGTAGGGCAGGGACAAGAGACCCAGTACTTC.

The chain carries TRBV15 and TRBJ1-1; 7 bases agree with TRBD1. The CDR3 runs to 16 residues. Germline V gene sequence: CDR1 LNHNV, CDR2 YYDKDF (reference sequence). The junction had 10 bases not matched to a gene; V was cut back by 0 bases and J by 6 bases. In DNA form, the CDR3 reads TGTGCCACCAGCAGAGATCTGAGGGGGACAGTTGCTGAAGCTTTCTTT. It yields the protein CATSRDLRGTVAEAFF.

The sample holds one count of this clone. The gene calls are TRBV18 and TRBJ1-2; D call uncertain. Germline CDR1 KGHSH, CDR2 LQKENI. This CDR3 is built from 13 residues. Trimming removed 3 bases from V and 0 bases from J, with 5 bases in between. This CDR3 is CASSPPSNYGYTF. Written as DNA, the CDR3 is TGTGCCAGCTCACCGCCTTCTAACTATGGCTACACCTTC.

The chain recombines TRBV5-1 with TRBJ2-7; 7 bases are shared with TRBD2. J gave up 10 bases and V 4 bases, and 14 bases lay outside the gene matches. The germline V gene has CDR1 SGHRS and CDR2 YFSETQ. The CDR3 extends over 14 amino acids. The CDR3 here is CASSVPGTIREQYF. CDR3 coding DNA: TGCGCCAGCAGCGTGCCCGGGACTATCCGCGAACAGTACTTC. Supplemented by reference TRBV5-1 and TRBJ2-7, the full variable domain reads KAGVTQTPRYLIKTRGQQVTLSCSPISGHRSVSWYQQTPGQGLQFLFEYFSETQRNKGNFPGRFSGRQFSNSRSEMNVSTLELGDSALYLCASSVPGTIREQYFGPGTRLTVT.

This clone was seen a few times. The chain uses TRBV9 and TRBJ2-1, with TRBD2 matching over 7 bases. Trimming took 0 bases from V and 10 from J; bases not matched to a gene: 4. The length of the CDR3 is 13 residues. Per the germline V gene, CDR1 is SGDLS and CDR2 is YYNGEE. The CDR3 coding sequence is TGTGCCAGCAGCGTAGAAGCGGGACGGGAGCAGTTCTTC. Protein sequence: CASSVEAGREQFF.

The CDR3 sequence: CASSLEGFYEQYF. The DNA for the CDR3 is TGTGCCAGCAGCTTAGAAGGGTTCTACGAGCAGTACTTC. J is TRBJ2-7 and V is TRBV7-9; D not certain. The V end lost 1 base, the J end lost 3 bases, and 7 bases lay between the germline ends. Per the germline V gene, CDR1 is SEHNR and CDR2 is FQNEAQ (reference sequence). This CDR3 region has 13 residues.

The V call is TRBV29-1, the J call TRBJ1-2; D might be TRBD1 (6 bases). Germline lookup yields CDR1 SQVTM and CDR2 ANQGSEA. V lost 0 bases, J lost 4 bases, and 15 bases lay in between. The CDR3 loop spans 15 amino acids. In DNA, the CDR3 is TGCAGCGTTGAAGATAGCGGGGGGGCCGCCTATGGCTACACCTTC. This encodes CSVEDSGGAAYGYTF.

Remarks on this clone: This sample includes further DNA sequences coding for the same CDR3. The chain combines TRBV5-4 with TRBJ2-5; 7 bases are a match to TRBD1. Germline V gene lookup returns CDR1 SGHNT and CDR2 YYREEE (reference sequence). The length of the CDR3 is 13 residues. J gave up 3 bases and V 4 bases, and 3 bases lay outside the gene matches. The CDR3 protein is CASSLDREETQYF. The CDR3 nucleotides are TGTGCCAGCAGCCTCGACAGGGAAGAGACCCAGTACTTC.

The chain employs TRBV13 and TRBJ2-1; 7 bases fit TRBD1. Looked up from germline, CDR1 is PRHDT and CDR2 is FYEKMQ (reference sequence). This CDR3 spans 12 amino acids. V trimming: 4 bases; J trimming: 7 bases; junction bases outside the gene matches: 1. The CDR3 spells CASSSRGNEQFF. Written as DNA, the CDR3 is TGTGCCAGCAGCTCCAGGGGGAATGAGCAGTTCTTC.

This chain's CDR3 is CASRRQGTGDTQYF. The CDR3 DNA is TGTGCCAGCAGAAGACAGGGGACGGGAGATACGCAGTATTTT. The rearrangement uses TRBV2 and TRBJ2-3, with TRBD1 matching over 8 bases. V shed 6 bases and J 5 bases; nucleotides not matched to a gene: 7. The CDR3 is made up of 14 amino acids. From germline, CDR1 is SNHLY and CDR2 FYNNEI.

The chain combines TRBV7-8 with TRBJ2-7; no clear D gene. Germline V gives CDR1 SGHVS, CDR2 FQNEAQ. The CDR3 loop spans 14 amino acids. Trimming left V 5 bases short and J 2 bases short, with 13 bases between. In nucleotides, the CDR3 is TGTGCCAGCAGCGCACCGGGTTTGCCCTACGAGCAGTACTTC. Translation: CASSAPGLPYEQYF. The full variable domain, rest sourced from reference TRBV7-8 and TRBJ2-7, is GAGVSQSPRYKVAKRGQDVALRCDPISGHVSLFWYQQALGQGPEFLTYFQNEAQLDKSGLPSDRFFAERPEGSVSTLKIQRTQQEDSAVYLCASSAPGLPYEQYFGPGTRLTVT.

A few counts support this clone. The chain joins TRBV13 to TRBJ1-2, with D possibly being TRBD1 (6 bases). The V gene lost 1 base and the J gene lost 8 bases, with 11 bases spanning the gap. CDR3 size: 13 residues. Germline CDR1 PRHDT, CDR2 FYEKMQ (reference sequence). The CDR3 nucleotides are TGTGCCAGCAGCTTAGCGGGGGGCCGAGGCTACACCTTC. It yields the protein CASSLAGGRGYTF.

At least ten counts were recorded for this clone. The V gene is TRBV7-9, the J gene TRBJ1-5; perhaps TRBD1 as D (5 bases). Germline loops: CDR1 SEHNR, CDR2 FQNEAQ (reference sequence). CDR3 length equals 15 residues. The V end lost 3 bases, the J end lost 4 bases, and 13 bases lay between the germline ends. Written as DNA, the CDR3 is TGTGCCAGCAGCTTGAAGGGAGGGGTAAATCAGCCCCAGCATTTT. This codes for CASSLKGGVNQPQHF. The variable domain in full, with the rest retrieved from reference TRBV7-9 and TRBJ1-5, is DTGVSQNPRHKITKRGQNVTFRCDPISEHNRLYWYRQTLGQGPEFLTYFQNEAQLEKSRLLSDRFSAERPKGSFSTLEIQRTEQGDSAMYLCASSLKGGVNQPQHFGDGTRLSIL.

This chain joins TRBV30 and TRBJ1-3, with D possibly matching TRBD1 (6 bases). V was clipped by 2 bases and J by 7 bases, with 12 bases between them. The length of the CDR3 is 13 residues. CDR1 and CDR2 from the germline V gene are GTSNPN and SVGIG (reference sequence). The CDR3 bases are TGTGCCTGGAGTCGGAGAACAGGGAACACCATATATTTT. As protein: CAWSRRTGNTIYF.

This chain uses TRBV4-2 with TRBJ1-4; 7 bases align to TRBD1. The CDR3 length is 14 residues. With 3 bases clipped from V and 8 bases from J, the junction kept 6 bases outside the gene matches. Germline CDR1 is LGHNA and CDR2 is YNFKEQ. The CDR3 sequence: CASSHWDSKEKLFF. In DNA form, the CDR3 reads TGTGCCAGCAGCCATTGGGACAGTAAAGAAAAACTGTTTTTT.

The chain couples TRBV2 to TRBJ1-2; D gene unclear. The CDR3 runs to 10 residues. CDR1 is SNHLY, CDR2 FYNNEI, per germline. V was trimmed by 1 base and J by 6 bases, leaving 0 bases between them. CDR3 DNA sequence: TGTGCCAGCAGTGAAGATGGCTACACCTTC. Its translation is CASSEDGYTF.

The rearrangement joins TRBV25-1 to TRBJ2-7; 9 nucleotides align to TRBD1. V lost 4 bases to trimming and J lost 6 bases; unmatched junction nucleotides: 4. This CDR3 is 13 amino acids long. Germline V gene sequence: CDR1 MGHDK, CDR2 SYGVNS. CDR3 residues: CASSAGTGIEQYF. The CDR3 region has the DNA TGTGCCAGCAGTGCCGGGACAGGGATCGAGCAGTACTTC.

This sequence joins TRBV5-4 and TRBJ2-2; possibly TRBD1 for D (6 bases). The V and J ends lost 1 base and 2 bases respectively, with 9 bases between them. From germline, CDR1 is SGHNT and CDR2 YYREEE (reference sequence). The CDR3 is 15 amino acids. CDR3 in amino acids: CASSLSRGNTGELFF. CDR3 nucleotides: TGTGCCAGCAGCTTGAGCAGGGGCAACACCGGGGAGCTGTTTTTT.

This sequence joins TRBV15 and TRBJ2-7; 8 positions match TRBD1. The V segment lost 3 bases and the J segment 3 bases; nucleotides outside the gene matches: 4. The CDR3 is 14 amino acids. CDR1 and CDR2 from the germline V gene are LNHNV and YYDKDF (reference sequence). The DNA for the CDR3 is TGTGCCACCAGCAGGGACAGGGCTCTCTACGAGCAGTACTTC. Its protein product is CATSRDRALYEQYF. The full variable domain, in which reference TRBV15 and TRBJ2-7 provide the parts outside the CDR3, is DAMVIQNPRYQVTQFGKPVTLSCSQTLNHNVMYWYQQKSSQAPKLLFHYYDKDFNNEADTPDNFQSRRPNTSFCFLDIRSPGLGDTAMYLCATSRDRALYEQYFGPGTRLTVT.

DNA for the CDR3: TGCAGCGTTGAAAGGGGTGGACAGCCAAGTTTCAATCAGCCCCAGCATTTT. Translation gives CSVERGGQPSFNQPQHF. The chain recombines TRBV29-1 with TRBJ1-5, with a weak D call TRBD1 (6 bases). V lost 2 bases and J 3 bases, leaving 20 bases between the germline ends. Germline V gene data show CDR1 as SQVTM and CDR2 as ANQGSEA. The CDR3 has 17 residues.

The chain joins TRBV5-6 to TRBJ2-5, with D unclear. This CDR3 has 13 residues. V was shortened by 1 base and J by 2 bases, with 6 bases between the two germline ends. Per germline, CDR1 SGHDT and CDR2 YYEEEE. The CDR3 sequence: CASSLRQQETQYF. CDR3 DNA: TGTGCCAGCAGCTTGAGGCAGCAAGAGACCCAGTACTTC.

The J gene is TRBJ2-1, the V gene TRBV7-2; 7 nucleotides align to TRBD2. The V gene's germline CDR1 is SGHTA and CDR2 FQGNSA. The junction had 6 bases not matched to a gene; V was cut back by 2 bases and J by 8 bases. The CDR3 totals 14 residues. The DNA of the CDR3 is TGTGCCAGCAGCTTACGGCGGGAGTCCGATGAGCAGTTCTTC. Translation gives CASSLRRESDEQFF.